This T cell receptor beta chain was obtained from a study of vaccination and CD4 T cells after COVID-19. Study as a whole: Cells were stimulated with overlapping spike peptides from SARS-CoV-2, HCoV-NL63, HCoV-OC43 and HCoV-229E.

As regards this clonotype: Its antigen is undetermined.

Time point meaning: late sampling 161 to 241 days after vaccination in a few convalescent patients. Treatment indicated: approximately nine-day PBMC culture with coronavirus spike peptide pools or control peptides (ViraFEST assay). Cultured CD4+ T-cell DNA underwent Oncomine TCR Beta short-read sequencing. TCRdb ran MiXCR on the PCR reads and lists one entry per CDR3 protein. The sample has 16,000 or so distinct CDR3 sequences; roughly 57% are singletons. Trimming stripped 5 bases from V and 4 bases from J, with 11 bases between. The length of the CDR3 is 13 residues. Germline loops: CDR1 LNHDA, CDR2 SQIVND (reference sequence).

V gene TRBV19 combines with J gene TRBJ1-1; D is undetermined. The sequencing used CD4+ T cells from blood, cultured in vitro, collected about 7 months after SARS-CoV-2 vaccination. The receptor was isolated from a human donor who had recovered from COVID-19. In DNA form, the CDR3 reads TGTGCCAGTAGTTTATGGGAGGGCACTGAAGCTTTCTTT. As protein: CASSLWEGTEAFF.